This T cell receptor beta chain comes out of a study of blood T cell repertoires in COVID-19. Overall study: Samples came from the United States, Italy and Spain, spanning acute and convalescent COVID-19.

Per the authors' pipeline: The assay estimated nucleated cells by amplifying reference gene primers. Generated by immunoSEQ multiplex PCR, the TCRdb table keeps only in-frame clones and is missing some. V, J and clone size are taken as reported in that table, and D and trimming were inferred from the DNA itself. The table records 270,000 or so clones, around 89% of them present only once. In Seattle, patients joined the study during active infection and were tracked longitudinally. V was shortened by 6 bases and J by 2 bases, with 17 bases between the two germline ends. The CDR3 has 15 amino acids. Per germline, CDR1 MNHEY and CDR2 SVGAGI.

The sample consisted of peripheral blood. The receptor was derived from a woman aged 55-75 years with COVID-19, enrolled during active disease. The chain employs TRBV6-5 and TRBJ2-7; possible D gene TRBD1, 5 bases. The CDR3 bases are TGTGCCAGCAGATATAGCAGGGTGAGCCCCTACGAGCAGTACTTC. Protein product: CASRYSRVSPYEQYF.